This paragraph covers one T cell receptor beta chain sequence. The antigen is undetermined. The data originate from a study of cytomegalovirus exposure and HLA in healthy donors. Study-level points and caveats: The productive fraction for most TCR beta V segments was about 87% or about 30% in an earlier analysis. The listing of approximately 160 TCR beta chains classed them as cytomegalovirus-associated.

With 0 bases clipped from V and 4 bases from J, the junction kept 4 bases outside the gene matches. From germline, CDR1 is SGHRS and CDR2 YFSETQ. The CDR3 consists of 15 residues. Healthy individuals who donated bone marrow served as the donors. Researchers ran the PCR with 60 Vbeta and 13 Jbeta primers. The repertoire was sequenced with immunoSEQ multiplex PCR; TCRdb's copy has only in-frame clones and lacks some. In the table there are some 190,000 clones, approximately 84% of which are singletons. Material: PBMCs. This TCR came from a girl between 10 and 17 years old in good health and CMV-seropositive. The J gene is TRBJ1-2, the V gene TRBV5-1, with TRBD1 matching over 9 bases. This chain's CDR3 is CASSLGTGGGYGYTF. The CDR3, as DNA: TGCGCCAGCAGCTTGGGTACAGGGGGCGGCTATGGCTACACCTTC.